The clone carrying this T cell receptor (beta chain) came up once. Trimming shortened V by 4 bases and J by 6 bases, and 19 bases separated the two germline ends. The CDR3 contains 15 residues. The V gene's germline CDR1 is SGHRS and CDR2 YFSETQ. Per the authors' pipeline: Counts of nucleated cells, estimated from reference gene primer amplification, were obtained. Sequencing used immunoSEQ multiplex PCR; TCRdb keeps in-frame clones, though not all of them. Clone size and V and J calls were adopted from that table, with D and trimming inferred from the DNA. The sample has some 63,000 clones; 79% are singletons. This sample was taken from a study of blood T cell repertoires in COVID-19. Background on the study: COVID-19 samples collected from the United States, Italy and Spain covered acute and convalescent phases. From T cells, B-cell-depleted T cells, or PBMCs came the material, which was cDNA or gDNA.

This TCR was recovered from a human donor in a cohort sampled during active COVID-19. Sample: peripheral blood. The chain links TRBV5-1 to TRBJ1-1; a weak D match, TRBD1 (6 bases). The CDR3 protein is CASSRSGQPGAEAFF. CDR3 nucleotide sequence: TGCGCCAGCAGCCGCAGCGGACAGCCTGGGGCTGAAGCTTTCTTT.